These 19 T cell receptor beta chains originate from one sample sequenced in a study of blood T cell repertoires in COVID-19. The data were produced by immunoSEQ multiplex PCR, yet TCRdb's version contains in-frame clones alone and is incomplete. This table holds 300,000 to 350,000 clones, about nine tenths found once. Sequencing used peripheral blood. These TCRs come from a woman aged 25 to 45 with COVID-19, enrolled during active disease.

The table lists this clone with a count of one. This chain links TRBV1 with TRBJ2-7; the D call of TRBD1 is as the table states it, not checked on the DNA. TRBV1 is deemed a pseudogene. This CDR3 contains 14 residues. CDR3 amino acids: CTSSQEGTVYEQYF. In DNA form, the CDR3 reads TGCACCAGCAGCCAAGAAGGGACAGTCTACGAGCAGTACTTC.

This chain connects TRBV30 to TRBJ2-7, with D perhaps TRBD2 (6 bases). CDR3 size: 16 residues. The ends were cut back, 0 bases at V and 6 bases at J, with 21 bases in the middle. Germline CDR1 reads GTSNPN; CDR2 reads SVGIG (reference sequence). For the CDR3, the DNA is TGTGCCTGGAGTGTATTGGCGGGAATATCCCGAGGCGAGCAGTACTTC. Translated, it gives CAWSVLAGISRGEQYF.

This chain joins TRBV12-3 or TRBV12-4 and TRBJ1-2; D perhaps matches TRBD1 (5 bases). This CDR3 contains 11 residues. The V gene lost 4 bases and the J gene lost 6 bases, with 6 bases spanning the gap. The CDR3 region has the DNA TGTGCCAGCAGTTGGGGGGATGGCTACACCTTC. Translating gives CASSWGDGYTF.

The V and J genes are TRBV28 and TRBJ2-7; no definite D call. Looked up from germline, CDR1 is MDHEN and CDR2 is SYDVKM. V was cut by 1 base and J by 5 bases, with 15 bases left in between. The CDR3 sequence is 15 residues long. The CDR3 sequence: CASSLFGVEYNEQYF. CDR3 nucleotides: TGTGCCAGCAGTTTATTCGGAGTTGAGTATAACGAGCAGTACTTC.

V and J are TRBV6-1 and TRBJ1-2, with D possibly TRBD1 on 5 matching bases. Germline-derived CDR1 and CDR2 are MNHNS and SASEGT. Trimming took off 1 base at V and 4 bases at J, with 16 bases between the two ends. This CDR3 is 16 amino acids long. CDR3 DNA: TGTGCCAGCAGTGAAGATGGCACGGGACTGAGCTATGGCTACACCTTC. Translated, it gives CASSEDGTGLSYGYTF.

The V gene is TRBV10-3, the J gene TRBJ1-2, with D maybe TRBD1 (5 bases). Germline V gene sequence: CDR1 ENHRY, CDR2 SYGVKD. This CDR3 region has 14 residues. V lost 0 bases to trimming and J lost 4 bases, with 9 bases between them. CDR3 region: CAISESGGFYGYTF. In DNA, the CDR3 is TGTGCCATCAGTGAGTCGGGGGGGTTCTATGGCTACACCTTC.

This sequence joins TRBV10-3 and TRBJ2-2, with D unresolved. The V gene's germline CDR1 is ENHRY and CDR2 SYGVKD. The CDR3 has 15 amino acids. Trimming pared 4 bases from V and 1 base from J, leaving 10 bases between. Written as DNA, the CDR3 is TGTGCCATCAGTGTTATAAGCGAGAACACCGGGGAGCTGTTTTTT. Its protein is CAISVISENTGELFF.

The chain joins TRBV3-1 (or the pseudogene TRBV3-2) to TRBJ1-1; 8 nucleotides align to TRBD1. Germline CDR1 LGHDT, CDR2 YNNKEL (reference sequence). The CDR3 runs 16 residues. The trim removed 4 bases at V and 0 bases at J, leaving 7 bases unmatched. Written as DNA, the CDR3 is TGTGCCAGCAGCCTAGGACAGGGAAATATGAACACTGAAGCTTTCTTT. Protein: CASSLGQGNMNTEAFF.

This rearrangement joins TRBV6-1 to TRBJ1-6; 7 positions match TRBD1. Germline V CDR1 and CDR2: MNHNS, SASEGT. Trimming removed 1 base from V and 0 bases from J; junction bases left unmatched: 6. The CDR3 extends over 18 amino acids. In nucleotides, the CDR3 is TGTGCCAGCAGTGAAGGGACAGGTGCGAGCTCCTATAATTCACCCCTCCACTTT. Encoded protein: CASSEGTGASSYNSPLHF.

The chain links TRBV28 to TRBJ1-2; the D gene is possibly TRBD1 (6 bases). The germline V gene encodes CDR1 MDHEN and CDR2 SYDVKM. V lost 6 bases to trimming and J lost 1 base, with 12 bases between them. This CDR3 region has 14 residues. CDR3 sequence reads: CASSLDRGNYGYTF. CDR3 bases: TGTGCCAGCAGCCTGGACAGAGGTAACTATGGCTACACCTTC.

The CDR3 loop reads CASSAPLPPRTQGRTYEQYF. The CDR3 DNA follows: TGTGCCAGCAGTGCTCCACTCCCTCCTCGTACGCAGGGGAGAACCTACGAGCAGTACTTC. The V call is TRBV6-4, the J call TRBJ2-7; possibly TRBD1 for D (6 bases). The germline V gene has CDR1 MRHNA and CDR2 SNTAGT. Trimming removed 4 bases at V and 2 bases at J, with 30 bases between. This CDR3 spans 20 amino acids.

V is TRBV12-3 or TRBV12-4 and J is TRBJ1-1, with a weak D call TRBD1 (5 bases). V was shortened by 1 base and J by 5 bases, with 8 bases between the two germline ends. This CDR3 spans 13 amino acids. The CDR3 sequence: CASSLGGWTEAFF. The CDR3 DNA follows: TGTGCCAGCAGTTTAGGGGGCTGGACTGAAGCTTTCTTT.

V usage is TRBV6-5 and J usage is TRBJ2-7; the match to TRBD2 covers 7 bases. With V trimmed by 8 bases and J by 1 base, 11 bases remained unmatched. Germline loops: CDR1 MNHEY, CDR2 SVGAGI. The CDR3 is made up of 15 amino acids. The CDR3 protein is CASGGGLLGSYEQYF. In DNA, the CDR3 is TGTGCCAGCGGGGGGGGTCTTCTCGGGTCCTACGAGCAGTACTTC.

The table lists this clone with a count of one. The rearrangement links TRBV6-6 to TRBJ1-4; TRBD1 aligns across 8 bases. Germline V gene sequence: CDR1 MNHNY, CDR2 SVGAGI (reference sequence). This CDR3 has 11 residues. V lost 5 bases, J lost 14 bases, and 4 bases stayed unmatched. CDR3 DNA sequence: TGTGCCAGCAGTGACAGGGGTCAGCTGTTTTTT. This gives the protein CASSDRGQLFF.

This clone was seen just once. V is TRBV13 and J is TRBJ2-1; 7 bases agree with TRBD1. CDR1 and CDR2 from the germline V gene are PRHDT and FYEKMQ (reference sequence). Trimming took 4 bases from V and 7 from J; bases not matched to a gene: 4. This CDR3 region has 13 residues. The CDR3 DNA reads TGTGCCAGCAGCTCACAGGGGCAGAATGAGCAGTTCTTC. Protein: CASSSQGQNEQFF. The full variable domain, its missing parts supplied by reference TRBV13 and TRBJ2-1, is AAGVIQSPRHLIKEKRETATLKCYPIPRHDTVYWYQQGPGQDPQFLISFYEKMQSDKGSIPDRFSAQQFSDYHSELNMSSLELGDSALYFCASSSQGQNEQFFGPGTRLTVL.

The chain has TRBV29-1 and TRBJ1-1; TRBD1 might be the D (6 bases). The CDR3 contains 11 residues. Germline CDR1 SQVTM, CDR2 ANQGSEA. V was clipped by 6 bases and J by 6 bases, with 11 bases between them. CDR3 DNA sequence: TGCAGCGTCGACAGGTACCCTGAAGCTTTCTTT. Translation gives CSVDRYPEAFF. The entire variable domain, with the rest obtained from reference TRBV29-1 and TRBJ1-1, is as follows: SAVISQKPSRDICQRGTSLTIQCQVDSQVTMMFWYRQQPGQSLTLIATANQGSEATYESGFVIDKFPISRPNLTFSTLTVSNMSPEDSSIYLCSVDRYPEAFFGQGTRLTVV.

The chain carries TRBV18 and TRBJ2-5; D is unclear. Germline V CDR1 and CDR2: KGHSH, LQKENI. This CDR3 has 14 residues. Trimming pared 1 base from V and 4 bases from J, leaving 10 bases between. The CDR3 sequence is CASSPLLDLETQYF. The CDR3 DNA is TGTGCCAGCTCACCACTCCTAGACCTAGAGACCCAGTACTTC.

The chain joins TRBV19 to TRBJ2-7; TRBD2 agrees at 7 bases. With V trimmed by 4 bases and J by 4 bases, 10 bases remained unmatched. The CDR3 runs 15 residues. The germline CDR1 and CDR2 sequences are LNHDA and SQIVND (reference sequence). CDR3 DNA: TGTGCCAGTAGTAGGTCGGCGGGAGATGTGTACGAGCAGTACTTC. Translating gives CASSRSAGDVYEQYF.

This clone has just one count. The rearrangement uses TRBV5-1 and TRBJ1-5; weak D call: TRBD1 (6 bases). This CDR3 is built from 15 residues. The germline gives CDR1 SGHRS, CDR2 YFSETQ. The germline V and J ends were trimmed by 4 bases and 7 bases, with 18 bases remaining between them. CDR3 sequence (DNA): TGCGCCAGCAGCGTGGGTCCAGGGGATCGCCAGCCCCAGCATTTT. It specifies CASSVGPGDRQPQHF.